This is a list of T cell receptor beta chains from one sample in a study of CD8 T cells in Susac syndrome. MiXCR was run by TCRdb on the immunoSEQ multiplex PCR reads, yielding one entry per CDR3 protein. The table shows 150,000 or so distinct CDR3 sequences, with about 96% occurring only once. Specimen: CD4+ T cells from PBMCs. All receptors come from a human donor with Susac syndrome. CDR3s include the opening cysteine and the closing phenylalanine or tryptophan. D genes are given only for firm matches. The size entry is marked missing in some rows and otherwise reads once, few, many or a size class.

j_gene,v_gene,d_gene,abundance,CDR3nt,CDR3aa
TRBJ2-1,TRBV3-1,TRBD1,NA,TGTGCCAGCAGCCGCCGACAGGGGGCATATAGGGATGAGCAGTTCTTC,CASSRRQGAYRDEQFF
TRBJ2-4,TRBV25-1,NA,NA,TGTGCCAGCACCCCAACAGGAGGGGCCATTCAGTACTTC,CASTPTGGAIQYF
TRBJ1-5,TRBV2,NA,NA,TGTGCCAGCAGTGGACTACAGGGCAGTCAGCCCCAGCATTTT,CASSGLQGSQPQHF
TRBJ1-2,TRBV6-2/TRBV6-3,NA,NA,TGTGCCAGCAGTTACAGCTATGGCTACACCTTC,CASSYSYGYTF
TRBJ2-6,TRBV15,NA,NA,TGTGCCACCAGCAGAGATAGAGGGGGGCTCTCTGGGGCCAACGTCCTGACTTTC,CATSRDRGGLSGANVLTF
TRBJ2-5,TRBV12-3/TRBV12-4,NA,NA,TGTGCCAGCAGTCCTAACACCGCGGGACCCCGGACCCAGTACTTC,CASSPNTAGPRTQYF
TRBJ2-1,TRBV10-3,TRBD2,NA,TGTGCCATCAGGCTAGCGGACTACAATGAGCAGTTCTTC,CAIRLADYNEQFF
TRBJ1-6,TRBV7-2,NA,NA,TGTGCCAGCAGGGACGTTCGGAGCAGTTCACCCCTCCACTTT,CASRDVRSSSPLHF
TRBJ2-7,TRBV20-1,NA,NA,TGCAGGGTACTGGGCAGGCGGGGCGAGCAGTACTTC,CRVLGRRGEQYF
TRBJ2-5,TRBV5-1,NA,NA,TGCGCCAGCAGCTTGGAACAGGCAGGAGAGACCCAGTACTTC,CASSLEQAGETQYF
TRBJ1-6,TRBV25-1,NA,NA,TGTGCCAGCAGTCTATCCCGACAGGTGCCCAGTTCACCCCTCCACTTT,CASSLSRQVPSSPLHF
TRBJ2-5,TRBV29-1,NA,NA,TGCAGCGTTGAAGAGCCGCGAGGAGAGACCCAGTACTTC,CSVEEPRGETQYF
TRBJ2-5,TRBV9,NA,NA,TGTGCCAGCAGCGTAGGGTGGGGGCAGGGGACGTACCAAGAGACCCAGTACTTC,CASSVGWGQGTYQETQYF
TRBJ2-3,TRBV29-1,NA,NA,TGCAGCGTTGAGGAGGGATTCTACACAGATACGCAGTATTTT,CSVEEGFYTDTQYF
TRBJ2-3,TRBV6-6,NA,NA,TGTGCCAGCAGTTTGAGGGGAGGAGATACGCAGTATTTT,CASSLRGGDTQYF
TRBJ2-6,TRBV4-2,NA,NA,TGTGCCAGCAGCCAAAATCCTGGGTCTGGGGCCAACGTCCTGACTTTC,CASSQNPGSGANVLTF
TRBJ1-5,TRBV28,NA,once,TGTGCCAGCAGGCTCCCGGGGGGGTGGCAGCCCCAGCATTTT,CASRLPGGWQPQHF
TRBJ1-5,TRBV28,NA,NA,TGTGCCAGCAGTTCACAGTCGGACCGCTATGATCAGCCCCAGCATTTT,CASSSQSDRYDQPQHF
TRBJ2-3,TRBV29-1,NA,NA,TGCAGCTCTCTGTCGAGGGGGGATACGCAGTATTTT,CSSLSRGDTQYF
TRBJ1-2,TRBV29-1,NA,NA,TGCAGCGTCCCCGGGATAGTCGACTATGGCTACACCTTC,CSVPGIVDYGYTF
TRBJ1-5,TRBV25-1,NA,NA,TGTGCCAGCAGTGAGGTCGGGACTCAGCCCCAGCATTTT,CASSEVGTQPQHF
TRBJ2-5,TRBV5-6,NA,NA,TGTGCCAGCAGCTTGGTGACCGCAGAGACCCAGTACTTC,CASSLVTAETQYF
TRBJ2-3,TRBV29-1,NA,NA,TGCAGCTGCCGCACAGATACGCAGTATTTT,CSCRTDTQYF
TRBJ1-6,TRBV5-6,NA,NA,TGTGCCAGCACCAGTATCGGGAGCTCCTATAATTCACCCCTCCACTTT,CASTSIGSSYNSPLHF
TRBJ2-3,TRBV12-3/TRBV12-4,TRBD2,NA,TGTGCCAGCAGTCCCGGACTAGCGTCAGATACGCAGTATTTT,CASSPGLASDTQYF
TRBJ1-2,TRBV12-3/TRBV12-4,NA,NA,TGTGCCAGCAAGTTAAGGGTTGACGGCTACACCTTC,CASKLRVDGYTF
TRBJ2-1,TRBV24-1,NA,NA,TGTGCCACCAGTGATACGCGCCGGGGGAGCAATGAGCAGTTCTTC,CATSDTRRGSNEQFF